The T cell receptor beta chain described here comes from a study of blood T cell repertoires in COVID-19. The wider study: Donors in the United States, Italy and Spain gave samples during acute or convalescent COVID-19. Sample material is recorded as cDNA or gDNA derived from T cells, B-cell-depleted T cells, or PBMCs.

The length of the CDR3 is 15 residues. Trimming stripped 5 bases from V and 5 bases from J, with 19 bases between. Germline-derived CDR1 and CDR2 are SGHTA and FQGNSA. Assay used: immunoSEQ multiplex PCR; TCRdb lists only in-frame clones, some missing. The sample includes under 150,000 clones, roughly four fifths of them seen just once. The clonotype originates from a human donor in a cohort sampled during active COVID-19. The sequencing input was peripheral blood. The chain links TRBV7-2 to TRBJ2-7; D may be TRBD2 (6 bases). The CDR3 loop reads CASSQSGLREDEQYF. DNA for the CDR3: TGTGCCAGCAGCCAATCGGGACTCCGGGAAGACGAGCAGTACTTC.